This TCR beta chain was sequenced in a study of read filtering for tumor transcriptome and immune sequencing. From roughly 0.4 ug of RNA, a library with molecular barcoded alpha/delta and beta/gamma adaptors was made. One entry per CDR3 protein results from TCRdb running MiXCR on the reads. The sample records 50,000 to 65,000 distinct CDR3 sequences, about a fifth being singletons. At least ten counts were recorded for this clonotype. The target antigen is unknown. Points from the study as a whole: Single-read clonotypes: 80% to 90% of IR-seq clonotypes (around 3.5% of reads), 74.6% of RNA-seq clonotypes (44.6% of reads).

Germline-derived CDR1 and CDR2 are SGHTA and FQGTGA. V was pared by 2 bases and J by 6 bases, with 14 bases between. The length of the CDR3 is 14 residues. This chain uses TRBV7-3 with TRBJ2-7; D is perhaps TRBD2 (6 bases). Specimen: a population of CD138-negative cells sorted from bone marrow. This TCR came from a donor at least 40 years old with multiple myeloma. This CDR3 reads CASSLFVGSSEQYF. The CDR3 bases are TGTGCCAGCAGCTTATTTGTCGGGAGTTCCGAGCAGTACTTC.